The T cell receptor beta chain described here comes from a study of CD8 T cells in Susac syndrome. Random-hexamer reverse transcription was applied to roughly 0.45 to 1 ug RNA. TCRdb processed the immunoSEQ multiplex PCR reads anew with MiXCR; each CDR3 protein has one entry. The sample consists of about 430,000 distinct CDR3 sequences, approximately 85% of them appearing once. At least ten counts were recorded for this clonotype. TEMRA cells underwent FACS enrichment and CD8+ and CD4+ T cells underwent negative isolation. This CDR3 has 14 amino acids. J gave up 1 base and V 3 bases, and 1 base lay outside the gene matches. Per the germline V gene, CDR1 is MNHEY and CDR2 is SMNVEV (reference sequence).

The receptor was isolated from a human donor with multiple sclerosis. This chain connects TRBV27 to TRBJ2-7; 9 positions match TRBD1. Input material: CD8+ T cells from PBMCs. The CDR3 here is CASSFGTGSYEQYF. CDR3 DNA sequence: TGTGCCAGCAGTTTCGGGACAGGGTCCTACGAGCAGTACTTC.